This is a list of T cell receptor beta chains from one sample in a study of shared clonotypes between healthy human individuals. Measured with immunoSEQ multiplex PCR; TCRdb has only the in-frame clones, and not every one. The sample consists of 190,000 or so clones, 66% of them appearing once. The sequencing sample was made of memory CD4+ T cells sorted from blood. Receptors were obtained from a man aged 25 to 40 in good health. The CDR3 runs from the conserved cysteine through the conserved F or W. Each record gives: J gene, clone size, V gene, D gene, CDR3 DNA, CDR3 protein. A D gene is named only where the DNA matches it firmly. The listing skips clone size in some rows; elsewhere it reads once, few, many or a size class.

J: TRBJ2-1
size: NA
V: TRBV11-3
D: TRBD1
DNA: TGTGCCAGCAGTCCTACAGGGGGCGCCTACAATGAGCAGTTCTTC
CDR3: CASSPTGGAYNEQFF

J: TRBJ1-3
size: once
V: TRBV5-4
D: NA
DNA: TGTGCCAGCAGCTTCGGGCAAGGAGGGGGGGCCAGCTCTGGAAACACCATATATTTT
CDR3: CASSFGQGGGASSGNTIYF

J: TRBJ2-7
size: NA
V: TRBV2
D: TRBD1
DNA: TGTGCCAGCAGTGCAGTCGCAGGGGGCGAGCAGTACTTC
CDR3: CASSAVAGGEQYF

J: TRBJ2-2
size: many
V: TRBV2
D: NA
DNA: TGTGCCAGCATGGCCCAAGGGGTCCCCGGGGAGCTGTTTTTT
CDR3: CASMAQGVPGELFF

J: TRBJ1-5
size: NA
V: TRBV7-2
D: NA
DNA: TGTGCCAGCAGGGCTGAGGGGGATTCGGCCCAGCATTTT
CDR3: CASRAEGDSAQHF

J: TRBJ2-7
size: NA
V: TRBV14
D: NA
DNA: TGTGCCAGCGGGCGTTGGGGAAGCGAGCAGTACTTC
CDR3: CASGRWGSEQYF

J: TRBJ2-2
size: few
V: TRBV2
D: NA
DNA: TGTGCCAGCAAAGGGAAACGGAACACCGGGGAGCTGTTTTTT
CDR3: CASKGKRNTGELFF

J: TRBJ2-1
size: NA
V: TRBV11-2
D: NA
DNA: TGTGCCAGCAGCTTACTACAGGGTTACAATGAGCAGTTCTTC
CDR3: CASSLLQGYNEQFF

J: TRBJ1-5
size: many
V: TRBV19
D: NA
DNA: TGTGCCAGCGGACTGAGGGATCAGCCCCAGCATTTT
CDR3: CASGLRDQPQHF

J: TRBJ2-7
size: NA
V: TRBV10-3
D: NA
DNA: TGTGCCATCAGTGAGTCCGTGGGGGTCGGGCAGTACTTC
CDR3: CAISESVGVGQYF

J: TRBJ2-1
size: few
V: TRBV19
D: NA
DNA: TGTGCCAGTAGCTCGATGAATGAGCAGTTCTTC
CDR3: CASSSMNEQFF

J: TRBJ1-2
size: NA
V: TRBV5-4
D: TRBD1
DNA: TGTGCCAGCAGCCTTGGAAGGAACAGGGGATCCTATGGCTACACCTTC
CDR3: CASSLGRNRGSYGYTF

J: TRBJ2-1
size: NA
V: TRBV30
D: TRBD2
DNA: TGTGCCTGGACTCTAGCGGGAGTCTTTCCGCCGAATGAGCAGTTCTTC
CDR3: CAWTLAGVFPPNEQFF

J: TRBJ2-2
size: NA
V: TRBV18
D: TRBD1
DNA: TGTGCCAGCTCGCCTTACAGGGGATTGACCGGGGAGCTGTTTTTT
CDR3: CASSPYRGLTGELFF

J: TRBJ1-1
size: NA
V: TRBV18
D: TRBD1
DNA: TGTGCCAGCTCACTGGACAGGGGGACTGAAGCTTTCTTT
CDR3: CASSLDRGTEAFF

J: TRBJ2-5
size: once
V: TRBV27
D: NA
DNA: TGTGCCAGCAGTTTTGGAACTAGAGAGACCCAGTACTTC
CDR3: CASSFGTRETQYF